The next 4 T cell receptor beta chains were all read from a single sample in a study of beta chain features in type 1 diabetes. Study-level findings and limits: When Type 1 diabetes patients were examined, their TCRB CDR3s proved moderately but significantly shorter in all four CD4+ subsets.

Reverse transcribing all isolated RNA meant expressed TCRB transcripts were sequenced. TCRdb's table, derived via immunoSEQ multiplex PCR, lists solely in-frame clones and lacks some. The profile shows 300,000 or so clones, approximately 13% of them singletons. No cognate antigen is known for these TCRs. The sequenced sample was naive CD4+ T cells from blood. The receptors originated from a woman younger than 30 with type 1 diabetes.

This clone was picked up a small number of times. CDR3 sequence: CASSWRGGDTQYF. For the CDR3, the DNA is TGTGCCAGCAGTTGGCGGGGTGGAGATACGCAGTATTTT. The chain employs TRBV27 and TRBJ2-3, with a weak D call TRBD2 (6 bases). Between the trimmed V and J ends, which lost 4 bases and 5 bases, there was a span of 10 bases. The germline gives CDR1 MNHEY, CDR2 SMNVEV (reference sequence). The CDR3 totals 13 residues.

A few counts support this clone. The V gene is TRBV6-1, the J gene TRBJ1-5, with TRBD1 matching over 8 bases. Germline CDR1 MNHNS, CDR2 SASEGT. The CDR3 consists of 13 residues. V trimming: 8 bases; J trimming: 0 bases; junction bases outside the gene matches: 0. The CDR3 sequence: CASGQGSNQPQHF. The CDR3 DNA sequence: TGTGCCAGCGGACAGGGTAGCAATCAGCCCCAGCATTTT.

This chain links TRBV23-1 with TRBJ1-2, with TRBD1 identical over 9 bases. TRBV23-1 is sorted into the ORF group, with uncertain function. The trim removed 1 base at V and 4 bases at J, leaving 10 bases unmatched. CDR3 length equals 17 residues. CDR3 residues: CASSQLGQQGASYGYTF. The CDR3 nucleotides read TGCGCCAGCAGTCAATTAGGGCAACAGGGGGCATCCTATGGCTACACCTTC.

The chain employs TRBV7-3 and TRBJ2-5; TRBD2 matches 9 bases. V trimming: 4 bases; J trimming: 4 bases; junction bases outside the gene matches: 10. The CDR3 consists of 16 residues. CDR1 SGHTA and CDR2 FQGTGA come from the germline V gene. The CDR3 is CASSSSASGTRETQYF. The DNA of the CDR3 is TGTGCCAGCAGCTCATCGGCTAGCGGGACCCGAGAGACCCAGTACTTC.